The 27 T cell receptor beta chains below were found in one sample sequenced in a study of T cell repertoires in cytomegalovirus infection. TCRdb re-analysed the reads in MiXCR, keeping a single row per CDR3 protein. The sample shows approximately 750,000 distinct CDR3 sequences, roughly 35% of them seen only once. The sample comprised PBMCs. Receptors originate from a human donor in good health (CMV status not recorded). Some clones in this sample may be carry-over from other donors' samples.

The rearrangement uses TRBV9 and TRBJ1-1; D uncertain. CDR3 length: 15 residues. Germline V CDR1 and CDR2: SGDLS, YYNGEE. V was trimmed by 2 bases and J by 1 base, leaving 12 bases between them. CDR3 residues: CASSVAPRENTEAFF. The CDR3 coding sequence is TGTGCCAGCAGCGTCGCCCCCCGAGAGAACACTGAAGCTTTCTTT.

The chain employs TRBV28 and TRBJ2-3, with D hard to call. The length of the CDR3 is 11 residues. Between the trimmed V and J ends, which lost 7 bases and 3 bases, there was a span of 5 bases. Germline CDR1 is MDHEN and CDR2 is SYDVKM. The CDR3 protein is CASTKTDTQYF. The CDR3 DNA sequence: TGTGCCAGCACCAAGACAGATACGCAGTATTTT.

The V call is TRBV6-1, the J call TRBJ2-4, with D possibly being TRBD1 (5 bases). The CDR3 is 16 amino acids. The V and J ends lost 4 bases and 0 bases respectively, with 13 bases between them. CDR1 and CDR2 from the germline V gene are MNHNS and SASEGT. This CDR3 is CASSVQALIAKNIQYF. CDR3 bases: TGTGCCAGCAGTGTACAGGCGTTAATAGCCAAAAACATTCAGTACTTC.

The rearrangement uses TRBV12-3 or TRBV12-4 and TRBJ1-5; TRBD1 might be the D (6 bases). V was shortened by 5 bases and J by 3 bases, with 20 bases between the two germline ends. This CDR3 is built from 17 residues. The CDR3 region has the DNA TGTGCCAGCAGTCCCTTTACGGGGGCGGGGAACAATCAGCCCCAGCATTTT. It translates to CASSPFTGAGNNQPQHF.

This clonotype has just one count. The gene calls are TRBV12-3 or TRBV12-4 and TRBJ2-2; TRBD1 matches 11 bases. The junction had 6 bases not matched to a gene; V was cut back by 7 bases and J by 5 bases. The CDR3 sequence is 15 residues long. The CDR3, as DNA: TGTGCCAGCAAAGGACAGGGGGCAAGAACCGGGGAGCTGTTTTTT. It codes for CASKGQGARTGELFF.

The CDR3 spells CASSYSLETSGSEETQYF. The CDR3 bases are TGTGCCAGCAGTTACTCCCTCGAGACTAGCGGGAGCGAGGAGACCCAGTACTTC. The chain links TRBV6-5 to TRBJ2-5; 12 bases agree with TRBD2. Germline V lookup: CDR1 MNHEY, CDR2 SVGAGI. The length of the CDR3 is 18 residues. Unmatched junction bases numbered 10, after V lost 0 bases and J lost 5 bases.

V usage is TRBV12-3 or TRBV12-4 and J usage is TRBJ1-1; 7 bases map to TRBD1. The CDR3 spans 14 residues. V shed 5 bases, J shed 4 bases, and the junction held 7 bases outside the gene matches. As DNA, the CDR3 is TGTGCCAGCAGTGTGGGACAGTCAGGCACTGAAGCTTTCTTT. It translates to CASSVGQSGTEAFF.

This chain connects TRBV12-3 or TRBV12-4 to TRBJ1-5, with TRBD1 matching over 7 bases. The CDR3 loop spans 15 amino acids. The V and J ends lost 5 bases and 7 bases, in that order; junction bases with no gene match: 11. CDR3 residues: CASSNLRDSIQPQHF. CDR3 DNA: TGTGCCAGCAGTAACCTCCGGGACAGCATCCAGCCCCAGCATTTT.

The chain couples TRBV4-2 to TRBJ1-5; maybe TRBD1 (5 bases). The length of the CDR3 is 15 residues. The V end lost 1 base, the J end lost 5 bases, and 12 bases lay between the germline ends. CDR1 and CDR2 (germline): LGHNA, YNFKEQ. The CDR3 bases are TGTGCCAGCAGCCAAGTCAAGACGGGGGATCAGCCCCAGCATTTT. Amino acids: CASSQVKTGDQPQHF.

This clonotype occurred a few times. The CDR3 spells CASSLAGAAREQFF. For the CDR3, the DNA is TGTGCCAGCAGCTTAGCGGGGGCCGCAAGGGAGCAGTTCTTC. The genes are TRBV11-3 and TRBJ2-1; either TRBD1 or TRBD2 may supply D (6 bases each). The CDR3 extends over 14 amino acids. V was trimmed by 1 base and J by 10 bases, leaving 14 bases between them. Germline V gene sequence: CDR1 SGHNT, CDR2 YENEEA.

This clonotype occurred many times. V gene TRBV28 combines with J gene TRBJ2-5; 13 bases map to TRBD2. CDR3 size: 16 residues. Germline trimming cut 5 bases from V and 1 base from J; bases unmatched to any gene: 4. Germline V gene sequence: CDR1 MDHEN, CDR2 SYDVKM. The CDR3 is CASSPRLAGGQETQYF. CDR3 bases: TGTGCCAGCAGTCCACGACTAGCGGGAGGCCAAGAGACCCAGTACTTC.

The chain employs TRBV6-8 and TRBJ1-5, with D perhaps TRBD1 (5 bases). The V end lost 6 bases, the J end lost 7 bases, and 16 bases lay between the germline ends. The CDR3 covers 14 residues. Germline V CDR1 and CDR2: MNHGY, SAAAGT. The CDR3 DNA reads as TGTGCCAGCAGCCCTGGGGGGGGAGAGCAGCCCCAGCATTTT. Translating gives CASSPGGGEQPQHF.

The chain recombines TRBV24-1 with TRBJ2-7; D might be TRBD1 (6 bases). Per germline, CDR1 KGHDR and CDR2 SFDVKD. V gave up 4 bases and J gave up 0 bases, with 15 bases separating them. There are 16 residues in the CDR3. This CDR3 reads CATSEQDSASSYEQYF. CDR3 DNA: TGTGCCACCAGTGAGCAGGACAGTGCCAGCTCCTACGAGCAGTACTTC.

This clonotype was counted many times. In DNA, the CDR3 is TGTGCCAGCAGTCGCCTCGGGACGCTCAATCAGCCCCAGCATTTT. Amino acid sequence: CASSRLGTLNQPQHF. The J gene is TRBJ1-5, the V gene TRBV12-3 or TRBV12-4; a possible D gene is TRBD1 (5 bases). V was trimmed by 5 bases and J by 3 bases, leaving 14 bases between them. The CDR3 consists of 15 residues.

The sample holds a few counts of this clonotype. The rearrangement joins TRBV20-1 to TRBJ1-6; the D gene is possibly TRBD1 (6 bases). Germline lookup yields CDR1 DFQATT and CDR2 SNEGSKA (reference sequence). V dropped 6 bases and J dropped 6 bases, with 12 bases sitting between them. The CDR3 is made up of 13 amino acids. The CDR3 loop is CSAERTANSPLHF. In DNA, the CDR3 is TGCAGTGCGGAAAGGACAGCTAATTCACCCCTCCACTTT.

The rearrangement links TRBV27 to TRBJ2-1; 8 bases are shared with TRBD2. The CDR3 runs 16 residues. CDR1 and CDR2 (germline): MNHEY, SMNVEV (reference sequence). J lost 5 bases, V lost 4 bases, and 10 bases had no gene match. The CDR3 sequence: CASSSRARLANNEQFF. The CDR3 DNA is TGTGCCAGCAGTTCACGTGCCAGACTAGCGAACAATGAGCAGTTCTTC.

The genes are TRBV7-6 and TRBJ1-5, with TRBD1 as a possible D gene (5 bases). The CDR3 sequence is 15 residues long. V was clipped by 4 bases and J by 0 bases, with 10 bases between them. Per germline, CDR1 SGHVS and CDR2 FNYEAQ. In nucleotides, the CDR3 is TGTGCCAGCAGCTCGGGACCGAATAGCAATCAGCCCCAGCATTTT. Its translation is CASSSGPNSNQPQHF.

The chain recombines TRBV24-1 with TRBJ2-4; D unresolved. The CDR3 contains 12 residues. The germline V gene encodes CDR1 KGHDR and CDR2 SFDVKD. Trimming removed 2 bases from V and 7 bases from J, with 5 bases in between. The CDR3 DNA reads as TGTGCCACCAGTGATTGGCTTAACATTCAGTACTTC. Its translation: CATSDWLNIQYF.

This chain connects TRBV4-1 to TRBJ1-4; no clear D gene. The CDR3 totals 15 residues. V was shortened by 0 bases and J by 2 bases, with 7 bases between the two germline ends. Germline V CDR1 and CDR2: MGHRA, YSYEKL. The CDR3 spells CASSQDENTNEKLFF. The CDR3 DNA reads TGCGCCAGCAGCCAAGACGAGAATACTAATGAAAAACTGTTTTTT.

This clonotype showed up just a few times. The CDR3 bases are TGTGCCAGCAGCCCTAACTACAGGGGGAAGCGAGGTCAGCCCCAGCATTTT. Protein: CASSPNYRGKRGQPQHF. The chain links TRBV7-8 to TRBJ1-5, with 8 bases matching TRBD1. CDR3 length: 17 amino acids. V was pared by 5 bases and J by 6 bases, with 15 bases of the junction left unmatched. CDR1 SGHVS and CDR2 FQNEAQ come from the germline V gene.

The rearrangement links TRBV10-3 to TRBJ2-5; TRBD2 aligns across 7 bases. The CDR3 has 14 amino acids. V was clipped by 11 bases and J by 5 bases; unmatched bases: 14. The V gene's germline CDR1 is ENHRY and CDR2 SYGVKD. The CDR3 is CASRGGGDGETQYF. The DNA for the CDR3 is TGTGCCTCTAGGGGCGGGGGAGACGGGGAGACCCAGTACTTC.

The chain couples TRBV4-2 to TRBJ1-5; TRBD1 matches at 7 bases. J lost 0 bases, V lost 1 base, and 6 bases had no gene match. CDR3 length: 17 residues. Germline CDR1 reads LGHNA; CDR2 reads YNFKEQ. The CDR3 coding sequence is TGTGCCAGCAGCCAAGGAACAGGGGTCGATAGCAATCAGCCCCAGCATTTT. This codes for CASSQGTGVDSNQPQHF.

This clonotype has only a few counts. The chain carries TRBV10-3 and TRBJ1-5; TRBD1 agrees at 9 bases. This CDR3 has 16 amino acids. V trimming: 1 base; J trimming: 4 bases; junction bases outside the gene matches: 5. CDR1 is ENHRY, CDR2 SYGVKD, per germline. In DNA, the CDR3 is TGTGCCATCAGTGAGTATTATGGGACAGGGAATCAGCCCCAGCATTTT. Translation gives CAISEYYGTGNQPQHF.

The chain couples TRBV19 to TRBJ1-1; 9 nucleotides line up with TRBD1. With V trimmed by 9 bases and J by 4 bases, 12 bases remained unmatched. The CDR3 extends over 15 amino acids. Germline V lookup: CDR1 LNHDA, CDR2 SQIVND (reference sequence). This CDR3 is CASQSPGQGRTEAFF. The CDR3 DNA reads as TGTGCCAGCCAAAGCCCGGGACAGGGTCGCACTGAAGCTTTCTTT.

This clonotype was found many times. The chain employs TRBV6-1 and TRBJ2-2, with 9 positions matching TRBD1. Germline CDR1 and CDR2: MNHNS and SASEGT. J was trimmed by 6 bases and V by 5 bases; bases with no gene match: 13. The CDR3 covers 17 residues. CDR3 sequence: CASSFPDRGEGSGELFF. CDR3 coding DNA: TGTGCCAGCAGTTTCCCGGACAGGGGAGAAGGGTCCGGGGAGCTGTTTTTT.

With regard to this clonotype: The junction does not match germline at one end; this may be a read error. The genes are TRBV7-9 and TRBJ2-3; no definite D call. CDR3 length equals 12 residues. CDR1 is SEHNR, CDR2 FQNEAQ, per germline (reference sequence). CDR3 region: CASSLALETKSF. The CDR3, as DNA: TGTGCCAGCAGCTTAGCCCTAGAGACGAAGTCTTTT.

This chain uses TRBV7-9 with TRBJ1-4, with TRBD1 matching 7 bases. CDR3 length: 13 residues. The germline gives CDR1 SEHNR, CDR2 FQNEAQ (reference sequence). Losses at the gene ends were 5 bases for V and 8 bases for J; bases not matched to a gene: 5. The CDR3 coding sequence is TGTGCCAGCAGCAGGACAGGCGACGAAAAACTGTTTTTT. Its translation: CASSRTGDEKLFF.